The T cell receptor (beta chain) described here comes from a study of cytotoxic CD8 clonotypes in ibrutinib-treated CLL. The V end lost 4 bases, the J end lost 2 bases, and 12 bases lay between the germline ends. CDR3 length: 14 residues. The germline V gene encodes CDR1 SGHNT and CDR2 YYREEE (reference sequence). The data were produced by immunoSEQ multiplex PCR, yet TCRdb's version contains in-frame clones alone and is incomplete. The repertoire holds tens of thousands of clones, about 72% seen once, with roughly 14% in the top ten. The chain carries TRBV5-4 and TRBJ2-5; D might be TRBD2 (6 bases). The TCR sequence derives from a human donor with chronic lymphocytic leukemia. The sample in question was PBMCs, obtained after 12 months of ibrutinib treatment. The CDR3 region is CASSLPGLQETQYF. The CDR3 nucleotides read TGTGCCAGCAGCCTTCCGGGACTTCAAGAGACCCAGTACTTC.